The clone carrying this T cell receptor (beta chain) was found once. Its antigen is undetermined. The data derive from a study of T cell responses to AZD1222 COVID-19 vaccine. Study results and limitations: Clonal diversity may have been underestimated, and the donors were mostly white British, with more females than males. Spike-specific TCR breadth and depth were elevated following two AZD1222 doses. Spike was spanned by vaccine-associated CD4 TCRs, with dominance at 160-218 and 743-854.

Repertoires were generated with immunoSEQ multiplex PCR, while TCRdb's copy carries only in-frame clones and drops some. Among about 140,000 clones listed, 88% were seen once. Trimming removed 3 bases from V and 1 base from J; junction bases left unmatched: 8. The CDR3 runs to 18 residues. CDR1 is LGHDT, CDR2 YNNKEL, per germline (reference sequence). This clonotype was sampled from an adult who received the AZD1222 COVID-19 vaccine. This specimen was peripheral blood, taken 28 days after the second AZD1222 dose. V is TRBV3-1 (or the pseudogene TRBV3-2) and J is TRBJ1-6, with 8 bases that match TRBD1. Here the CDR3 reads CASSHFGQGGSYNSPLHF. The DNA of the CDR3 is TGTGCCAGCAGCCACTTCGGACAGGGCGGATCCTATAATTCACCCCTCCACTTT.